Listed here are 24 T cell receptor beta chains from one sample, sequenced in a study of cytomegalovirus exposure and HLA in healthy donors. 13 Jbeta primers and 60 Vbeta primers were used for the PCR. Generated by immunoSEQ multiplex PCR, the TCRdb table keeps only in-frame clones and is missing some. The data show over 150,000 clones, 82% seen once. What was sequenced was PBMCs. All receptors come from a girl aged 2 to 10 in good health and CMV-seropositive.

V is TRBV6-5 and J is TRBJ1-2; possibly TRBD1 for D (5 bases). The V end lost 7 bases, the J end lost 2 bases, and 17 bases lay between the germline ends. The CDR3 extends over 15 amino acids. Per the germline V gene, CDR1 is MNHEY and CDR2 is SVGAGI. CDR3 sequence: CASIPGLEFNYGYTF. CDR3 nucleotide sequence: TGTGCCAGCATTCCGGGACTCGAGTTCAACTATGGCTACACCTTC.

The rearrangement uses TRBV10-2 and TRBJ2-7; possible D gene TRBD2, 6 bases. V lost 4 bases and J lost 6, with 13 bases in between. The CDR3 has 13 amino acids. Germline CDR1 reads WSHSY; CDR2 reads SAAADI. The CDR3 sequence: CASSGGVGPEQYF. The CDR3, as DNA: TGCGCCAGCAGTGGGGGGGTAGGGCCCGAGCAGTACTTC.

The chain employs TRBV15 and TRBJ1-1; 12 bases fit TRBD1. With 3 bases clipped from V and 1 base from J, the junction kept 3 bases outside the gene matches. The CDR3 spans 16 residues. Germline CDR1 reads LNHNV; CDR2 reads YYDKDF (reference sequence). This CDR3 is CATSRGQGAGNTEAFF. The CDR3, as DNA: TGTGCCACCAGCAGGGGACAGGGGGCGGGGAACACTGAAGCTTTCTTT.

V and J are TRBV9 and TRBJ2-1; 12 bases map to TRBD2. With 4 bases clipped from V and 8 bases from J, the junction kept 10 bases outside the gene matches. Germline V gene sequence: CDR1 SGDLS, CDR2 YYNGEE. The CDR3 is made up of 16 amino acids. The CDR3 bases are TGTGCCAGCAGCTCTCCCCTAGCGGGAGGGGGCGATGAGCAGTTCTTC. This translates into CASSSPLAGGGDEQFF.

The gene calls are TRBV6-6 and TRBJ1-1; D may be TRBD1 (5 bases). Germline CDR1 MNHNY, CDR2 SVGAGI (reference sequence). CDR3 length: 12 amino acids. The V gene lost 8 bases and the J gene lost 9 bases, with 16 bases spanning the gap. This CDR3 reads CASVSGLRKAFF. As DNA, the CDR3 is TGTGCCAGCGTGTCAGGGCTACGGAAAGCTTTCTTT.

To note about this clone: At one end the junction does not follow the germline gene, possibly because of a read error. The chain recombines TRBV7-7 with TRBJ2-2, with D unresolved. Per germline, CDR1 SSHAT and CDR2 FNYEAQ (reference sequence). This CDR3 contains 14 residues. The chain's CDR3 is CASSLEPGTGELFF. The CDR3 region has the DNA TGTGCTAGCAGCTTAGAGCCGGGCACCGGGGAGCTGTTTTTT.

V is TRBV5-1 and J is TRBJ1-2, with D perhaps matching TRBD1 (6 bases). V was cut by 0 bases and J by 7 bases, with 13 bases left in between. The CDR3 consists of 14 residues. Germline V gene sequence: CDR1 SGHRS, CDR2 YFSETQ. CDR3 DNA sequence: TGCGCCAGCAGCTTGGGTTACAGGGAGGGTGGCTACACCTTC. Translating gives CASSLGYREGGYTF. Complete variable domain (other parts from reference TRBV5-1 and TRBJ1-2): KAGVTQTPRYLIKTRGQQVTLSCSPISGHRSVSWYQQTPGQGLQFLFEYFSETQRNKGNFPGRFSGRQFSNSRSEMNVSTLELGDSALYLCASSLGYREGGYTFGSGTRLTVV.

With regard to this clone: The junction and the germline gene differ at one end; a read error may be behind it. Other DNA sequences from this sample encode an identical CDR3 as well. The chain has TRBV4-1 and TRBJ1-4; TRBD1 agrees at 12 bases. This CDR3 region has 16 residues. CDR1 and CDR2 from the germline V gene are MGHRA and YSYEKL. The CDR3 loop reads CASSQDSRDRGPKLFF. The CDR3 nucleotides read TGCGCCAGCAGCCAAGATTCTCGGGACAGGGGGCCAAAACTATTTTTT.

The chain has TRBV30 and TRBJ1-4, with a weak D call TRBD1 (5 bases). Looked up from germline, CDR1 is GTSNPN and CDR2 is SVGIG (reference sequence). Trimming shortened V by 0 bases and J by 7 bases, and 9 bases separated the two germline ends. The CDR3 covers 13 residues. The CDR3 DNA is TGTGCCTGGAGTGTATACAGGCGTGAAAAACTGTTTTTT. Translated, it gives CAWSVYRREKLFF.

In this sample, this clone turned up once. The chain links TRBV2 to TRBJ2-1; D possibly corresponds to TRBD2 (5 bases). This CDR3 comprises 15 residues. CDR1 and CDR2 (germline): SNHLY, FYNNEI. Trimming stripped 6 bases from V and 0 bases from J, with 12 bases between. DNA of the CDR3: TGTGCCAGCAGATCCAGCGGCAGCTCCTACAATGAGCAGTTCTTC. Translation: CASRSSGSSYNEQFF.

This chain joins TRBV5-1 and TRBJ2-3, with D unclear. The germline gives CDR1 SGHRS, CDR2 YFSETQ. This CDR3 has 13 amino acids. V dropped 0 bases and J dropped 3 bases, with 5 bases sitting between them. The DNA for the CDR3 is TGCGCCAGCAGCTTGGTTGAGACAGATACGCAGTATTTT. Its protein product is CASSLVETDTQYF.

J is TRBJ2-7 and V is TRBV27; 7 positions match TRBD1. The V and J ends lost 6 bases and 3 bases, in that order; junction bases with no gene match: 8. Germline CDR1 MNHEY, CDR2 SMNVEV (reference sequence). The CDR3 consists of 14 residues. The CDR3 DNA reads TGTGCCAGCAGATCAAAGGGACAGCTCTACGAGCAGTACTTC. Amino acids: CASRSKGQLYEQYF.

The chain is built from TRBV30 and TRBJ2-3, with unresolved D. Per the germline V gene, CDR1 is GTSNPN and CDR2 is SVGIG (reference sequence). V lost 0 bases to trimming and J lost 3 bases, with 4 bases between them. CDR3 length: 12 amino acids. CDR3 sequence: CAWSVTTDTQYF. CDR3 nucleotide sequence: TGTGCCTGGAGTGTGACTACAGATACGCAGTATTTT.

The gene calls are TRBV5-4 and TRBJ2-3, with D maybe TRBD2 (5 bases). V was trimmed by 4 bases and J by 6 bases, leaving 9 bases between them. CDR3 length: 12 residues. CDR1 is SGHNT and CDR2 is YYREEE in the germline V gene (reference sequence). CDR3 nucleotide sequence: TGTGCCAGCAGCGGCGGACTGGATACGCAGTATTTT. This sequence encodes CASSGGLDTQYF.

This rearrangement joins TRBV19 to TRBJ1-2; D is ambiguous. Germline-derived CDR1 and CDR2 are LNHDA and SQIVND (reference sequence). The CDR3 sequence is 12 residues long. Trimming took 3 bases from V and 4 from J, leaving 6 bases between them. DNA of the CDR3: TGTGCCAGTAGTATTGGGCCCTATGGCTACACCTTC. It codes for CASSIGPYGYTF.

The CDR3 protein is CAGRGSLTDTQYF. CDR3 nucleotide sequence: TGTGCCGGCCGGGGGTCCCTCACAGATACGCAGTATTTT. The genes are TRBV30 and TRBJ2-3; tentatively, D is TRBD2 (6 bases). The CDR3 loop spans 13 amino acids. Trimming shortened V by 8 bases and J by 2 bases, and 14 bases separated the two germline ends. The V gene's germline CDR1 is GTSNPN and CDR2 SVGIG (reference sequence).

This clone was seen only once. This chain joins TRBV6-1 and TRBJ1-3, with D perhaps matching TRBD1 (5 bases). Trimming stripped 6 bases from V and 0 bases from J, with 9 bases between. This CDR3 region has 14 residues. Germline V CDR1 and CDR2: MNHNS, SASEGT. This chain's CDR3 is CASSRGTSGNTIYF. In DNA form, the CDR3 reads TGTGCCAGCAGCCGCGGGACCTCTGGAAACACCATATATTTT.

The chain carries TRBV30 and TRBJ1-2, with 7 positions matching TRBD1. The ends lost 5 bases at V and 4 bases at J; junction bases unmatched: 4. Germline loops: CDR1 GTSNPN, CDR2 SVGIG (reference sequence). The CDR3 extends over 12 amino acids. CDR3 residues: CAWDRDSYGYTF. The DNA for the CDR3 is TGTGCCTGGGACCGGGACAGCTATGGCTACACCTTC.

V is TRBV5-4 and J is TRBJ2-1, with 8 bases matching TRBD2. Trimming took 2 bases from V and 8 from J; bases not matched to a gene: 9. The CDR3 totals 15 residues. Germline CDR1 and CDR2: SGHNT and YYREEE (reference sequence). CDR3 sequence (DNA): TGTGCCAGCAGCTTTGGAATAGCGGGAAAGGATGAGCAGTTCTTC. Encoded protein: CASSFGIAGKDEQFF.

The sample holds a few counts of this clone. The chain joins TRBV15 to TRBJ2-6, with D hard to call. The CDR3 extends over 15 amino acids. V lost 0 bases to trimming and J lost 0 bases, with 3 bases between them. CDR1 is LNHNV, CDR2 YYDKDF, per germline (reference sequence). The CDR3: CATSRDRSGANVLTF. The CDR3 DNA is TGTGCCACCAGCAGAGACCGCTCTGGGGCCAACGTCCTGACTTTC.

This clone was detected only a few times. The V and J genes are TRBV29-1 and TRBJ1-3; no clear D. V lost 6 bases to trimming and J lost 0 bases, with 9 bases between them. Germline CDR1 and CDR2: SQVTM and ANQGSEA. The CDR3 extends over 13 amino acids. The CDR3 DNA reads as TGCAGCGTGGAGGCAGCCTCTGGAAACACCATATATTTT. Residues: CSVEAASGNTIYF.

The V call is TRBV7-8, the J call TRBJ2-4; no reliable D call. The ends were cut back, 2 bases at V and 0 bases at J, with 8 bases in the middle. The CDR3 spans 15 residues. Germline V gene data show CDR1 as SGHVS and CDR2 as FQNEAQ. For the CDR3, the DNA is TGTGCCAGCAGCTTACTGGCTCTAGCCAAAAACATTCAGTACTTC. Translation gives CASSLLALAKNIQYF.

This chain links TRBV5-1 with TRBJ2-1, with a possible D match to TRBD1 (7 bases). The germline V gene encodes CDR1 SGHRS and CDR2 YFSETQ. The CDR3 is 16 amino acids. V dropped 0 bases and J dropped 2 bases, with 12 bases sitting between them. CDR3 region: CASSLDPGGTYNEQFF. The CDR3 nucleotides read TGCGCCAGCAGCTTGGATCCAGGGGGGACCTACAATGAGCAGTTCTTC. The variable domain in full, completed from reference TRBV5-1 and TRBJ2-1, reads KAGVTQTPRYLIKTRGQQVTLSCSPISGHRSVSWYQQTPGQGLQFLFEYFSETQRNKGNFPGRFSGRQFSNSRSEMNVSTLELGDSALYLCASSLDPGGTYNEQFFGPGTRLTVL.

The chain employs TRBV6-5 and TRBJ1-2; 9 bases fit TRBD1. With V trimmed by 5 bases and J by 4 bases, 5 bases remained unmatched. Germline-derived CDR1 and CDR2 are MNHEY and SVGAGI. The CDR3 loop spans 14 amino acids. The DNA for the CDR3 is TGTGCCAGCAGTCCGGGACAGGGTCCCTATGGCTACACCTTC. Encoded protein: CASSPGQGPYGYTF.